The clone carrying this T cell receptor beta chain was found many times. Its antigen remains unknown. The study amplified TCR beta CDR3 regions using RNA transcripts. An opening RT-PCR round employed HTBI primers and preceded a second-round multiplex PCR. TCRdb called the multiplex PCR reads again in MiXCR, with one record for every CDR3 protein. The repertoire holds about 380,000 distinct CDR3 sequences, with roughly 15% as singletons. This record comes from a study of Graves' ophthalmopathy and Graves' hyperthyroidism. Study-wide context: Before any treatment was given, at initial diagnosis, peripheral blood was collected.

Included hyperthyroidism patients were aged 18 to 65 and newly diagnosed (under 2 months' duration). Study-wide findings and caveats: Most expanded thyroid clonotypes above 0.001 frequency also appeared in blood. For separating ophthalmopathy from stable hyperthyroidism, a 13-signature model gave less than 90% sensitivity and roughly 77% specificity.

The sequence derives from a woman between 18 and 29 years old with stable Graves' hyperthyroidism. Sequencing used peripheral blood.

The CDR3 is CATAPKAAITYEQYF. CDR3 DNA sequence: TGTGCCACCGCACCCAAGGCAGCGATAACCTACGAGCAGTACTTC. The chain uses TRBV10-3 and TRBJ2-7; no clear D. V was trimmed by 10 bases and J by 2 bases, leaving 21 bases between them. Germline lookup yields CDR1 ENHRY and CDR2 SYGVKD. This CDR3 has 15 amino acids.